This T cell receptor (beta chain) was sequenced during a study of T cell repertoires in aging, cancer and after chemotherapy. Study findings and constraints: No conclusions about immunological memory after chemotherapy can be drawn from the repertoire data. In cancer patients, declining TCR diversity with age involved lost richness and lost evenness.

TCR beta rearrangements were amplified from peripheral blood genomic DNA. Note on this clonotype: Its specificity is unknown.

TRB rearrangements spanning V, D and J were amplified using mixed TRB-A/B primers. One entry per CDR3 protein results from TCRdb running MiXCR on the multiplex PCR reads. The data hold fewer than 6,000 distinct CDR3 sequences, with roughly a quarter observed a single time. Trimming took off 0 bases at V and 2 bases at J, with 11 bases between the two ends. Germline loops: CDR1 SGHTA, CDR2 FQGNSA. The CDR3 consists of 16 residues. Sequencing was done on a sample of blood. The sequence came from a human donor with a blood cancer. The gene calls are TRBV7-2 and TRBJ1-5; possible D gene TRBD1, 5 bases. The CDR3 nucleotides read TGTGCCAGCAGCTTAGCCTCGGGGCAGGGCAATCAGCCCCAGCATTTT. Amino acid sequence: CASSLASGQGNQPQHF.